The entry that follows covers one T cell receptor beta chain sequence. Its specificity is not known. Germline-derived CDR1 and CDR2 are SGHRS and YFSETQ. V shed 5 bases and J shed 6 bases, with 13 bases lying between them. This CDR3 spans 13 amino acids. Sampling consisted of one heparinised blood draw per donor, averaging approximately 120 mL. What was sequenced were expressed TCRB transcripts, since all of the isolated RNA had been reverse transcribed. Using immunoSEQ multiplex PCR, the repertoire was profiled, and TCRdb retains in-frame clones only, with some absent. Here the sample spans approximately 170,000 clones, roughly 60% being singletons. The data were obtained in a study of beta chain features in type 1 diabetes. Study-wide findings and caveats: Using cDNA template may skew counts toward highly expressing activated cells. Significant though moderate, a shortening of TCRB CDR3s appeared in all four CD4+ subsets of Type 1 diabetes patients.

The J gene is TRBJ2-3, the V gene TRBV5-1, with D perhaps TRBD1 (6 bases). The sequence came from a man aged 25-40 years with type 1 diabetes. The sequencing input was naive CD4+ T cells from blood. CDR3 nucleotide sequence: TGCGCCAGCAGTAAACAGGGAGAGGATACGCAGTATTTT. This sequence encodes CASSKQGEDTQYF. The variable domain in full, with the rest retrieved from reference TRBV5-1 and TRBJ2-3, is KAGVTQTPRYLIKTRGQQVTLSCSPISGHRSVSWYQQTPGQGLQFLFEYFSETQRNKGNFPGRFSGRQFSNSRSEMNVSTLELGDSALYLCASSKQGEDTQYFGPGTRLTVL.